A single T cell receptor beta chain is shown here with its context. Antigen unknown. These data are taken from a study of cytomegalovirus exposure and HLA in healthy donors. Notes on the study in general: Later on, an analysis showed TCR association rates differing by HLA locus, with DRB1 the most and HLA-C the fewest.

13 Jbeta primers and 60 Vbeta primers were used for the PCR. Sequenced by immunoSEQ multiplex PCR; TCRdb stores in-frame clones only, minus some. The profile shows 150,000 to 160,000 clones, roughly 80% of them singletons. V lost 4 bases and J lost 1, with 11 bases in between. Germline V gives CDR1 SGHTA, CDR2 FQGNSA. The CDR3 loop spans 15 amino acids. The sample taken for sequencing was PBMCs. The TCR was taken from a woman between 40 and 50 years old in good health and CMV-seronegative. The chain carries TRBV7-2 and TRBJ1-3; the D gene is possibly TRBD1 (6 bases). CDR3 amino acids: CASSWRTVSGNTIYF. The CDR3, as DNA: TGTGCCAGCAGCTGGAGGACAGTTTCTGGAAACACCATATATTTT.